These T cell receptor beta chains were read from a single sample in a study of blood T cell repertoires in COVID-19. Using immunoSEQ multiplex PCR, the repertoire was profiled, and TCRdb retains in-frame clones only, with some absent. The sample records about 160,000 clones, 85% being singletons. The sequenced sample consisted of peripheral blood. Receptors were obtained from a human donor with acute or convalescent COVID-19. The donor label of this sample is uncertain. CDR3s include the opening cysteine and the closing phenylalanine or tryptophan. Fields, in order: clone size, V gene, D gene, J gene, CDR3 DNA, CDR3 protein. The D gene is left open where the match is weak. Expanded clones get a size class; other rows say once, few or many, or leave the size out.

abundance: NA; v_gene: TRBV30; d_gene: TRBD1; j_gene: TRBJ1-1; CDR3nt: TGTGCCCGATCAGGGGGAGGTCCTGAAGCTTTCTTT; CDR3aa: CARSGGGPEAFF
abundance: NA; v_gene: TRBV9; d_gene: NA; j_gene: TRBJ2-5; CDR3nt: TGTGCCAGCAGCGTAGGGGCAGAAGAGACCCAGTACTTC; CDR3aa: CASSVGAEETQYF
abundance: NA; v_gene: TRBV29-1; d_gene: NA; j_gene: TRBJ1-4; CDR3nt: TGCAGCGTTGGTCAGGGGCTCCGAAATGAAAAACTGTTTTTT; CDR3aa: CSVGQGLRNEKLFF
abundance: NA; v_gene: TRBV24-1; d_gene: TRBD1; j_gene: TRBJ1-5; CDR3nt: TGTGCCACCGCTGAATCCGGGACAGGGGGCTACCAGCCCCAGCATTTT; CDR3aa: CATAESGTGGYQPQHF
abundance: few; v_gene: TRBV3-1/TRBV3-2; d_gene: NA; j_gene: TRBJ2-2; CDR3nt: TGTGCCAGCAGCCCCCAGGGGGGTGTTTACACCGGGGAGCTGTTTTTT; CDR3aa: CASSPQGGVYTGELFF
abundance: NA; v_gene: TRBV11-3; d_gene: NA; j_gene: TRBJ1-2; CDR3nt: TGTGCCAGCAGCTTAGACAGGGATAGTGGCTACACCTTC; CDR3aa: CASSLDRDSGYTF
abundance: few; v_gene: TRBV6-2/TRBV6-3; d_gene: TRBD1; j_gene: TRBJ2-2; CDR3nt: TGTGCCAGCAGTTACTCTACAGGGGGCAAGAACACCGGGGAGCTGTTTTTT; CDR3aa: CASSYSTGGKNTGELFF
abundance: NA; v_gene: TRBV2; d_gene: NA; j_gene: TRBJ2-7; CDR3nt: TGTGCCAGCAAGACCCAGGGTGGAGGGCCTTACGAGCAGTACTTC; CDR3aa: CASKTQGGGPYEQYF
abundance: NA; v_gene: TRBV9; d_gene: TRBD2; j_gene: TRBJ2-5; CDR3nt: TGTGCCAGCAGCGCCCGGACTAGCGGGGGTGAGACCCAGTACTTC; CDR3aa: CASSARTSGGETQYF
abundance: NA; v_gene: TRBV4-1; d_gene: TRBD2; j_gene: TRBJ2-1; CDR3nt: TGCGCCAGCAGCCAAGATGGACTAGCGGGGGGATTCCTTAGCAATGAGCAGTTCTTC; CDR3aa: CASSQDGLAGGFLSNEQFF
abundance: NA; v_gene: TRBV13; d_gene: NA; j_gene: TRBJ1-2; CDR3nt: TGTGCCAGCAGCTTTGGGCGGGGGTCTGATGGCTACACCTTC; CDR3aa: CASSFGRGSDGYTF